This T cell receptor (beta chain) came from a study of shared T cell receptors in the human thymus. There are a few counts of this clone. Method: immunoSEQ multiplex PCR; TCRdb's copy keeps in-frame clones and lacks some. The sample yields just under 550,000 clones, approximately 78% seen once. The CDR3 covers 17 residues. These data also formed part of another study, on human thymus T cells. Per that study: Surgeons resected thymus tissue during corrective heart surgery. Thymic and blood repertoires seemed to show skewed V and J gene use. Related research found strongly overlapping thymic repertoires in unrelated individuals.

This receptor was obtained from a boy less than two years old with a congenital heart defect. The chain has TRBV21-1 and TRBJ1-5; TRBD1 was called by the table and not checked on the DNA. TRBV21-1 constitutes a pseudogene. Sequences were obtained from thymocytes. As DNA, the CDR3 is TGTGCCAGCAGCAAAGCCTTCGACGGACAGAGCAATCAGCCCCAGCATTTT. Protein product: CASSKAFDGQSNQPQHF.